The source of this T cell receptor (beta chain) is a study of T cells in Graves' hyperthyroidism and ophthalmopathy. Patients aged 18 to 65 had newly diagnosed hyperthyroidism that had lasted under 2 months. This clonotype came up many times. The antigen is not known. The investigators amplified TCR beta CDR3 regions from RNA transcripts. The HTBI primer set was used in a first-round RT-PCR of the TCR CDR3. TCRdb analysed the multiplex PCR reads with MiXCR anew, one entry per CDR3 protein. The sample lists approximately 600,000 distinct CDR3 sequences; 14% were seen once. CDR1 and CDR2 (germline): SGHRS, YFSETQ. The CDR3 is 14 amino acids. The J segment lost 8 bases and the V segment lost 2 bases, leaving 5 bases of the junction unmatched. Overall study results and limits: Stable hyperthyroidism was told apart from ophthalmopathy by a model built on 13 V-J features.

The rearrangement joins TRBV5-1 to TRBJ2-1, with 9 bases fitting TRBD2. The receptor was derived from a woman aged 30 to 39 with Graves' hyperthyroidism that later progressed to Graves' ophthalmopathy. Material for sequencing was blood. CDR3 bases: TGCGCCAGCAGCTTCGGGACTAGCATCGATGAGCAGTTCTTC. The encoded protein is CASSFGTSIDEQFF.